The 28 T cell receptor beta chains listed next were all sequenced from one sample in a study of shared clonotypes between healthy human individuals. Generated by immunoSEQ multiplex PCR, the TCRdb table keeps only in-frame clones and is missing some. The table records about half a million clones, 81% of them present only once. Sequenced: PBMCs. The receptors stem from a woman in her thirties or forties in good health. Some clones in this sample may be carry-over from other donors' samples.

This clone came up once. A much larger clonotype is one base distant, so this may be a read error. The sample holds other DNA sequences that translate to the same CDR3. This CDR3 reads CASSPPSTDTQYF. For the CDR3, the DNA is TGTGCCAGCAGCCCGCCGTCCACAGACACGCAGTATTTT. This chain links TRBV28 with TRBJ2-3; the D is unclear. CDR1 is MDHEN and CDR2 is SYDVKM in the germline V gene. There are 13 residues in the CDR3.

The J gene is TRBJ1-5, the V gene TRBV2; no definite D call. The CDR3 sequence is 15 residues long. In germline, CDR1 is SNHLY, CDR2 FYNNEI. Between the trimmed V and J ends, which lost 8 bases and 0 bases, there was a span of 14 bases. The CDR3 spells CASDTRLSSNQPQHF. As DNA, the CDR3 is TGTGCCAGCGATACCCGACTCAGTAGCAATCAGCCCCAGCATTTT.

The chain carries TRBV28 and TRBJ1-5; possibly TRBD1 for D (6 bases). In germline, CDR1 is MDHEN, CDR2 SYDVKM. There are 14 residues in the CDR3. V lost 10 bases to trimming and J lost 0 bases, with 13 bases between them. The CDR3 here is CAINRVDSNQPQHF. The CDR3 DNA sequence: TGTGCCATTAACAGGGTCGATAGCAATCAGCCCCAGCATTTT.

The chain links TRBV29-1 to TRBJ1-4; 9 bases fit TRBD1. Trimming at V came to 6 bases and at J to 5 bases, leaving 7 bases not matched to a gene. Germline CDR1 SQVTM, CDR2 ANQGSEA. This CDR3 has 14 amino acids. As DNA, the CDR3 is TGCAGCGTAGGACCGGGACAGGGAAATGAAAAACTGTTTTTT. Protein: CSVGPGQGNEKLFF.

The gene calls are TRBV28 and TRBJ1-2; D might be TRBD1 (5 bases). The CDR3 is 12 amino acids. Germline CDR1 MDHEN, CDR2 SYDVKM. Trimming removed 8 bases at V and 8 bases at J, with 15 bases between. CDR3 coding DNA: TGTGCCAGCCGGGGGGGAGCGAGGGGCTACACCTTC. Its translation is CASRGGARGYTF.

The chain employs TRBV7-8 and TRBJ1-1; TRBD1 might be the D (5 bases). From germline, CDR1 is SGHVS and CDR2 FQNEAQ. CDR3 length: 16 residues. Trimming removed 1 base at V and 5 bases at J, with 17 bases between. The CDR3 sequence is CASSLDVGAQRTEAFF. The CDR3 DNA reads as TGTGCCAGCAGCTTAGACGTAGGGGCCCAGAGAACTGAAGCTTTCTTT. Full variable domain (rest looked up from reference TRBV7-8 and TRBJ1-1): GAGVSQSPRYKVAKRGQDVALRCDPISGHVSLFWYQQALGQGPEFLTYFQNEAQLDKSGLPSDRFFAERPEGSVSTLKIQRTQQEDSAVYLCASSLDVGAQRTEAFFGQGTRLTVV.

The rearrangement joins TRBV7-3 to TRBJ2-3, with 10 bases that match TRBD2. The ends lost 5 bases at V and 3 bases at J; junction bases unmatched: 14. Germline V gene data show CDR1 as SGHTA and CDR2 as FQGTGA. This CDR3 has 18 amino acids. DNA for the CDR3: TGTGCCAGCAGCCCTAGTGGGCTAGCGGGAGTTCAGACAGATACGCAGTATTTT. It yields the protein CASSPSGLAGVQTDTQYF.

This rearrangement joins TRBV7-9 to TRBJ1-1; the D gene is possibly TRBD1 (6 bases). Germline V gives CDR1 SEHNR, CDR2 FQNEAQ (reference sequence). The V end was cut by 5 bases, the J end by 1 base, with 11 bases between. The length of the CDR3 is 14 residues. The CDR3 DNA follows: TGTGCCAGCAGCAATCAGGGGAAGAACACTGAAGCTTTCTTT. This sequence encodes CASSNQGKNTEAFF.

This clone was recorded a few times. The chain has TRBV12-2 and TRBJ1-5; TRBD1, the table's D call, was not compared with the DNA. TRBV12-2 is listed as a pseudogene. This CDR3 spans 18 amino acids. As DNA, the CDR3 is TGTGCAAGTCGCCAACCGGGACAGGGTATTCGTAGCAATCAGCCCCAGCATTTT. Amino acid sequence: CASRQPGQGIRSNQPQHF.

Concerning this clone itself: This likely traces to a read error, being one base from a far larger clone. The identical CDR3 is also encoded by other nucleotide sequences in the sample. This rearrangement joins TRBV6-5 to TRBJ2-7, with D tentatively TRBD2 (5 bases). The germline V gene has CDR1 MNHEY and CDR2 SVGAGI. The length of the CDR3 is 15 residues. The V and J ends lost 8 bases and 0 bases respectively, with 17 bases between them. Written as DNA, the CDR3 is TGTGCCAGCGCGCAGGTAGCTGGAGGCTCCTACGAGCAGTACTTC. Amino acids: CASAQVAGGSYEQYF.

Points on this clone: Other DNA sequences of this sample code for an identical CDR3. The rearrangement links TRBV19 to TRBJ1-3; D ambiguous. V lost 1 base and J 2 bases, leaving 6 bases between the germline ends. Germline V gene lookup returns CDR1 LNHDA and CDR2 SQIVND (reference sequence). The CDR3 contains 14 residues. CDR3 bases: TGTGCCAGTAGTATAGGGGAGACTGGAAACACCATATATTTT. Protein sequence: CASSIGETGNTIYF.

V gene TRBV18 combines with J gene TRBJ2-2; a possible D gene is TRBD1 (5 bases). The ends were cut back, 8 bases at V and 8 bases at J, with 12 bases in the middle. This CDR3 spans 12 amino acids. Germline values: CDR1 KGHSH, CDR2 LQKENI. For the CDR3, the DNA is TGTGCCAGCAAGACAGTATCGGGGGAGCTGTTTTTT. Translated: CASKTVSGELFF.

The CDR3 DNA sequence: TGTGCCAGCAGCCCCCGGCTAGCGGGGCAAATTCAAGAGACCCAGTACTTC. Translating it yields CASSPRLAGQIQETQYF. The rearrangement links TRBV7-2 to TRBJ2-5, with 9 bases lining up with TRBD2. The CDR3 runs to 17 residues. The germline V gene encodes CDR1 SGHTA and CDR2 FQGNSA. V gave up 5 bases and J gave up 2 bases; unmatched junction bases: 12.

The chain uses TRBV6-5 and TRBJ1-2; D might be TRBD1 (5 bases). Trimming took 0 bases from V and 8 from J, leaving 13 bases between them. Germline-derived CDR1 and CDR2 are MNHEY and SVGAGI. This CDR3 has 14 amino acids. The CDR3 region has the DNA TGTGCCAGCAGTTACTCCGGGACGCCTACAGGCTACACCTTC. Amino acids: CASSYSGTPTGYTF.

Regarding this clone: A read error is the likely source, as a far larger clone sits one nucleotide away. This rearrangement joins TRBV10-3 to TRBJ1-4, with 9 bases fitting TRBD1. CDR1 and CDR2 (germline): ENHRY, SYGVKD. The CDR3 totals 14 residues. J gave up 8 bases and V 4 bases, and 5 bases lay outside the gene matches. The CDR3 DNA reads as TGTGCCATCAGTGGGGGGACAGGGCGGGAAAAACTGTTTTTT. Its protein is CAISGGTGREKLFF.

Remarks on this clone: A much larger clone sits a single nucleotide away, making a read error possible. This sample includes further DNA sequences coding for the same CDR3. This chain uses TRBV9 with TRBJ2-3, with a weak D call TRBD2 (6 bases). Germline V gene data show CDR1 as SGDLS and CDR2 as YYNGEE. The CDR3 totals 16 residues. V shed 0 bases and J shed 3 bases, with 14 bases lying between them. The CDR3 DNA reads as TGTGCCAGCAGCGTAGGTGGTAGCGGTAGTACAGATACGCAGTATTTT. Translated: CASSVGGSGSTDTQYF.

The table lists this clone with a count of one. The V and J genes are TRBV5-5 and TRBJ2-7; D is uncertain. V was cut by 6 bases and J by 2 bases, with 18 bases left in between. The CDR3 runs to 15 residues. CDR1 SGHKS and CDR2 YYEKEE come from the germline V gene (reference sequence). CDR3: CASIPQSLATYEQYF. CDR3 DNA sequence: TGTGCCAGCATCCCCCAGTCCCTGGCTACCTACGAGCAGTACTTC.

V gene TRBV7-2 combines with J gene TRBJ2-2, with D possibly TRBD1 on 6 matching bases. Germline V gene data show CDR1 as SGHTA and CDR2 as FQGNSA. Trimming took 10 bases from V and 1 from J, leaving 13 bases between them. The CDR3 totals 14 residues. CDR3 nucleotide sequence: TGTGCCACCACCGACAGGTGGAACACCGGGGAGCTGTTTTTT. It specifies CATTDRWNTGELFF.

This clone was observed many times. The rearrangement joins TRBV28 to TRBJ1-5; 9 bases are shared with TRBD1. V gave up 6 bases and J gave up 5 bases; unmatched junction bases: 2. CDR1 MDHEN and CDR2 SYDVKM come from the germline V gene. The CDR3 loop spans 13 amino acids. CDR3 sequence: CASRGQGDQPQHF. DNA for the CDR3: TGTGCCAGCAGGGGACAGGGCGATCAGCCCCAGCATTTT.

CDR3 coding DNA: TGTGCCAGCAGAGTACTTAGCGGGAGTAGGAATGAGCAGTTCTTC. Amino acid sequence: CASRVLSGSRNEQFF. The chain has TRBV6-1 and TRBJ2-1, with 9 positions matching TRBD2. After removal of 6 bases from V and 7 bases from J, the junction contained 10 bases not matched to a gene. Germline CDR1 and CDR2: MNHNS and SASEGT. The CDR3 contains 15 residues.

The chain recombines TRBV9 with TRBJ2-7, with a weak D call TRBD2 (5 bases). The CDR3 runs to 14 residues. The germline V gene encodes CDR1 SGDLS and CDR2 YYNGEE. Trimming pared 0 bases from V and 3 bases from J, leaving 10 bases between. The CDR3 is CASSVAGNGYEQYF. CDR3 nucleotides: TGTGCCAGCAGCGTAGCCGGGAACGGCTACGAGCAGTACTTC.

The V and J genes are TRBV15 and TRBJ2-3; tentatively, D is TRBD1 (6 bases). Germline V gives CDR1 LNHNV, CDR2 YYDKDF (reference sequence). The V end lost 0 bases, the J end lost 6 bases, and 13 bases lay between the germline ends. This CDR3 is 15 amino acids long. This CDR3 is CATSREEGVADTQYF. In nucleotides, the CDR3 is TGTGCCACCAGCAGAGAAGAGGGGGTTGCGGATACGCAGTATTTT.

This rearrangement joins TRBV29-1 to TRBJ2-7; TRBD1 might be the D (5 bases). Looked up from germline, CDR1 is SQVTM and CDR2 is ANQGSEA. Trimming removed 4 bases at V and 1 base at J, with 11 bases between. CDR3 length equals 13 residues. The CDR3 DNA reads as TGCAGCGTTGGGGGCCTGGTTTCCTACGAGCAGTACTTC. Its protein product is CSVGGLVSYEQYF.

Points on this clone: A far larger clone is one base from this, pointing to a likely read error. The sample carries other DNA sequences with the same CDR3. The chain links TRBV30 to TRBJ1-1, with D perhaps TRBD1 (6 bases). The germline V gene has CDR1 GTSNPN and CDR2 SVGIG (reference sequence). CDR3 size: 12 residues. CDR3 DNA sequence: TGCGCCTGGAGGGGGGCGGCAGCTGAAGCTTTCTTT. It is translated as CAWRGAAAEAFF. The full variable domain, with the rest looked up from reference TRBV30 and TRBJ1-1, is SQTIHQWPATLVQPVGSPLSLECTVEGTSNPNLYWYRQAAGRGLQLLFYSVGIGQISSEVPQNLSASRPQDRQFILSSKKLLLSDSGFYLCAWRGAAAEAFFGQGTRLTVV.

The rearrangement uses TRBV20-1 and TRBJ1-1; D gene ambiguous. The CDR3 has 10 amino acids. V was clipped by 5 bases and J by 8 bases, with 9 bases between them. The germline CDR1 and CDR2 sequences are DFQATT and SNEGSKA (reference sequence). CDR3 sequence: CSAASPEAFF. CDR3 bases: TGCAGTGCTGCCTCCCCCGAAGCTTTCTTT.

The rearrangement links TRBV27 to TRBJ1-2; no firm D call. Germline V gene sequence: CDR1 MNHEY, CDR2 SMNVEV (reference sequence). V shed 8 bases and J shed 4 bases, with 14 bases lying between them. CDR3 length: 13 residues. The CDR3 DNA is TGTGCCAGCGCCCCTCCGGGTCTCTATGGCTACACCTTC. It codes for CASAPPGLYGYTF.

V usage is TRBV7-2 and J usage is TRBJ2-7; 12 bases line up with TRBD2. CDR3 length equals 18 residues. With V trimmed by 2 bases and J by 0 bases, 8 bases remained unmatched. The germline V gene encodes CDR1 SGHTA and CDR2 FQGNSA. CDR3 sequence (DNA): TGTGCCAGCAGCTTAAGGGCTAGCGGGAGGGCCCACTCCTACGAGCAGTACTTC. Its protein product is CASSLRASGRAHSYEQYF.

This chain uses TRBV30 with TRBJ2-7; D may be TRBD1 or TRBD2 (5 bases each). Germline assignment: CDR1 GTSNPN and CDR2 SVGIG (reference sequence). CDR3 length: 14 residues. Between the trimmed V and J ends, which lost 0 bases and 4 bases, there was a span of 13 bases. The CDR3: CAWSVRGRDYEQYF. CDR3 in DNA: TGTGCCTGGAGTGTACGGGGCAGAGATTACGAGCAGTACTTC.